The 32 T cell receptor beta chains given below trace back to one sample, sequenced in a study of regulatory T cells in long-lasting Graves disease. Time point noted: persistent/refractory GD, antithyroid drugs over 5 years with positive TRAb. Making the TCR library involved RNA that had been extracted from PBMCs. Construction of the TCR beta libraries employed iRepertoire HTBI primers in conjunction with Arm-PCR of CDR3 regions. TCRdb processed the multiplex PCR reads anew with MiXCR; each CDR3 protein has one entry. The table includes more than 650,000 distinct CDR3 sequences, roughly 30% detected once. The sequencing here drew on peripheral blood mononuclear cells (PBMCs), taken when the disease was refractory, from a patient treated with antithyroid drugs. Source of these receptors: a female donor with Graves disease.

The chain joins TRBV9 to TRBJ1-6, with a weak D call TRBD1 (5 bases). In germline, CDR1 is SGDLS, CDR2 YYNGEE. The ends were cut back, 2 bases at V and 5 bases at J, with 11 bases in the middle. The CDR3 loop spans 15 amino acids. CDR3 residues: CASSVSKGNNSPLHF. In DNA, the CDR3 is TGTGCCAGCAGCGTGAGCAAGGGGAATAATTCACCCCTCCACTTT.

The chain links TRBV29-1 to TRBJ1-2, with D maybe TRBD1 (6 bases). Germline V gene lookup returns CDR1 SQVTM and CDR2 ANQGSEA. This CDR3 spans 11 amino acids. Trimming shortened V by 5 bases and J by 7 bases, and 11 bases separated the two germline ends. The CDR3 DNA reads TGCAGCGTTAGGGGGTTAGTTGGCTACACCTTC. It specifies CSVRGLVGYTF.

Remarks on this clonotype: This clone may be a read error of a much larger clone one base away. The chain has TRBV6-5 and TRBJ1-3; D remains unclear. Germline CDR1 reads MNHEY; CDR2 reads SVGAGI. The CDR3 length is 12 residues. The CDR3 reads CASSYSPNTMYF. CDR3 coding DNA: TGTGCCAGCAGTTACTCGCCGAACACCATGTATTTT.

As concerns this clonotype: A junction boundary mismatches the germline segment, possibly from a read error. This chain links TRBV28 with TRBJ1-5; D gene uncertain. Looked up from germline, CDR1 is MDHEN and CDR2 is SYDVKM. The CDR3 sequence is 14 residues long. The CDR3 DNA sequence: TGTGCCGGCAGTTTACGGTTGGCGAGTCAGCCCCAGCATTTT. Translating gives CAGSLRLASQPQHF.

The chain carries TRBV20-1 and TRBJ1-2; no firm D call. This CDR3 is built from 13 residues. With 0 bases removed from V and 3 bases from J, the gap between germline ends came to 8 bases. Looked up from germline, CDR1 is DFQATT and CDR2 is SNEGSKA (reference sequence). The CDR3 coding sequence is TGCAGTGCTAGAGACGCGTCAGACTATGGCTACACCTTC. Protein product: CSARDASDYGYTF.

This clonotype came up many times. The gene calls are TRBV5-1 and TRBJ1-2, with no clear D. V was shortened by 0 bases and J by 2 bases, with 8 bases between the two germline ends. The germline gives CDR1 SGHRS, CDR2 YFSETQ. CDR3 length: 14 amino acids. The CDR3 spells CASSLEGQNYGYTF. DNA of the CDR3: TGCGCCAGCAGCTTGGAAGGGCAGAACTATGGCTACACCTTC.

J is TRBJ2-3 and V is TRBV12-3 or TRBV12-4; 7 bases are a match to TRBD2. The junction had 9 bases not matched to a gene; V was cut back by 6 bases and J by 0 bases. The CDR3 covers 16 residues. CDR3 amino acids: CASSRGTTSSTDTQYF. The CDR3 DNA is TGTGCCAGCAGCCGAGGGACTACATCTAGCACAGATACGCAGTATTTT.

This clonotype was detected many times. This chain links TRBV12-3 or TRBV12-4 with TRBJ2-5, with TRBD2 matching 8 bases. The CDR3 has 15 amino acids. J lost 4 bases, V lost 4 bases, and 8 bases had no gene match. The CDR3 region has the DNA TGTGCCAGCAGTTCAGGGGCGGGAGGAGGAGAGACCCAGTACTTC. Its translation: CASSSGAGGGETQYF.

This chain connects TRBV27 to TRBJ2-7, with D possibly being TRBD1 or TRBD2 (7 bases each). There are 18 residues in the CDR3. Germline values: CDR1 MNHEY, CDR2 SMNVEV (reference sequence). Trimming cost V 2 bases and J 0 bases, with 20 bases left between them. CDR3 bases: TGTGCCAGCAGTTTAACTCGACGACAGGGAGGGGGCTCCTACGAGCAGTACTTC. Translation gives CASSLTRRQGGGSYEQYF.

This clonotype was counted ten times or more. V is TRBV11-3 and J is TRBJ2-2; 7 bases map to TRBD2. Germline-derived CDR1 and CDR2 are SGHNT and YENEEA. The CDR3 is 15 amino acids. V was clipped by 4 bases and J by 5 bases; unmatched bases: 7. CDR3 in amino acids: CASSSGLVETGELFF. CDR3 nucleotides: TGTGCCAGCAGCTCCGGACTAGTGGAGACCGGGGAGCTGTTTTTT.

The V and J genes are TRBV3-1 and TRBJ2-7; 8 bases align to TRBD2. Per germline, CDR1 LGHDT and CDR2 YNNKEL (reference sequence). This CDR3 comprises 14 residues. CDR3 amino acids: CAQLADTYDFEQYF. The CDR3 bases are TGTGCTCAACTAGCGGACACCTACGATTTCGAGCAGTACTTC.

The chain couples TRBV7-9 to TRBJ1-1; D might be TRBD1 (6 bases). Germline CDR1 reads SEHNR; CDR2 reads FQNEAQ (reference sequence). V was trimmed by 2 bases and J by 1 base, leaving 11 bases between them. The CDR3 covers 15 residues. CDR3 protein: CASSLSGAKNTEAFF. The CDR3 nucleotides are TGTGCCAGCAGCTTATCGGGGGCTAAGAACACTGAAGCTTTCTTT.

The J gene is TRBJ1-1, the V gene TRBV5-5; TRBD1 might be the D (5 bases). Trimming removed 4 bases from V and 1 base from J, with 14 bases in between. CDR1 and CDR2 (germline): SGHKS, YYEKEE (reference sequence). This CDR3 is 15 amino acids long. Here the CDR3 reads CASSLPGPPNTEAFF. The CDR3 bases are TGTGCCAGCAGCCTACCGGGACCTCCGAACACTGAAGCTTTCTTT.

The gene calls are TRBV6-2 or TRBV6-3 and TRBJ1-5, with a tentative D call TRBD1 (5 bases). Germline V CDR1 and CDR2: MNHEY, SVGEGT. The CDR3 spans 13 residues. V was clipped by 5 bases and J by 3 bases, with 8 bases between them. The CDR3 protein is CASSGHLNQPQHF. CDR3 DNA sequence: TGTGCCAGCAGTGGACACCTCAATCAGCCCCAGCATTTT.

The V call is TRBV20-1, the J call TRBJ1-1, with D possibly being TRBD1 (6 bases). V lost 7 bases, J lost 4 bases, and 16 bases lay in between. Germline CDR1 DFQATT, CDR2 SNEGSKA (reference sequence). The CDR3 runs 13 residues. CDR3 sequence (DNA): TGCAGTGTTAGCGTTGGAGGGGGCACTGAAGCTTTCTTT. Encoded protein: CSVSVGGGTEAFF.

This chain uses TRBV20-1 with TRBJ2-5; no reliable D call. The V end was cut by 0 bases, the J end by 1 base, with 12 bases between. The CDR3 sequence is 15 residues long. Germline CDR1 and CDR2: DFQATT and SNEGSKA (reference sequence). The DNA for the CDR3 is TGCAGTGCTAGAGATCTGCTCCAAAGCCAAGAGACCCAGTACTTC. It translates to CSARDLLQSQETQYF.

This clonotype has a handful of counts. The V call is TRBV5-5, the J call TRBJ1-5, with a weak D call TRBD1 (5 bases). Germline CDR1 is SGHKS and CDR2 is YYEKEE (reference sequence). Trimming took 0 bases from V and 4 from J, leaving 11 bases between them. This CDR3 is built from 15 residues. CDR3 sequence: CASSLGHRQNQPQHF. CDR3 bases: TGTGCCAGCAGCTTGGGACACAGGCAAAATCAGCCCCAGCATTTT. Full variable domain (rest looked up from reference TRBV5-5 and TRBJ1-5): DAGVTQSPTHLIKTRGQQVTLRCSPISGHKSVSWYQQVLGQGPQFIFQYYEKEERGRGNFPDRFSARQFPNYSSELNVNALLLGDSALYLCASSLGHRQNQPQHFGDGTRLSIL.

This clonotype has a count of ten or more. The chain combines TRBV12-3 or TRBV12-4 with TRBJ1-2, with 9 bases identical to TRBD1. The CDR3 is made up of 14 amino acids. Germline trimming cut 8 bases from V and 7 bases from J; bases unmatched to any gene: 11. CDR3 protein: CASARSGTGLGYTF. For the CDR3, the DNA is TGTGCCAGCGCACGTTCAGGGACAGGGCTTGGCTACACCTTC.

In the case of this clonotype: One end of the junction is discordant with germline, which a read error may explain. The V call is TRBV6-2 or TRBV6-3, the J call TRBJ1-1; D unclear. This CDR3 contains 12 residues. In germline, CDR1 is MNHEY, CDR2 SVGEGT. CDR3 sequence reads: CASSYSATETFF. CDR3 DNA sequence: TGTGCCAGCAGTTACTCGGCCACTGAAACTTTCTTT.

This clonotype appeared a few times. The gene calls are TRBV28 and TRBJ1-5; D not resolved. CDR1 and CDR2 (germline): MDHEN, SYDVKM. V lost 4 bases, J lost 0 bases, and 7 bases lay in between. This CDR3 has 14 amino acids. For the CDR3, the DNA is TGTGCCAGCAGTTCGGATTATAGCAATCAGCCCCAGCATTTT. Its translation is CASSSDYSNQPQHF. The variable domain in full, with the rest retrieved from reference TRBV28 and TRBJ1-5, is DVKVTQSSRYLVKRTGEKVFLECVQDMDHENMFWYRQDPGLGLRLIYFSYDVKMKEKGDIPEGYSVSREKKERFSLILESASTNQTSMYLCASSSDYSNQPQHFGDGTRLSIL.

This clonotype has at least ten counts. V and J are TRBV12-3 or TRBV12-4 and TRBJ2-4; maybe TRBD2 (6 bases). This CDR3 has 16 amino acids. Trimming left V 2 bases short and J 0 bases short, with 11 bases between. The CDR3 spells CASSLRRGLAKNIQYF. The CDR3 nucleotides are TGTGCCAGCAGTTTAAGGAGGGGACTAGCCAAAAACATTCAGTACTTC.

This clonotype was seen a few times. CDR3 sequence reads: CAISESKQGNDQPQHF. CDR3 nucleotide sequence: TGTGCCATCAGTGAGTCGAAACAGGGGAATGATCAGCCCCAGCATTTT. The V and J genes are TRBV10-3 and TRBJ1-5, with 7 bases matching TRBD1. Germline V CDR1 and CDR2: ENHRY, SYGVKD. J lost 5 bases, V lost 0 bases, and 7 bases had no gene match. The CDR3 is 16 residues long.

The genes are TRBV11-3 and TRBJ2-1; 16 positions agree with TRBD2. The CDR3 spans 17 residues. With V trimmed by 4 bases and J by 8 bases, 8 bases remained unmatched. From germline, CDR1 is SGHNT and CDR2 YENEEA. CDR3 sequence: CASSSPGTSGRGDEQFF. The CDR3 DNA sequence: TGTGCCAGCAGCTCCCCCGGGACTAGCGGGAGGGGAGATGAGCAGTTCTTC.

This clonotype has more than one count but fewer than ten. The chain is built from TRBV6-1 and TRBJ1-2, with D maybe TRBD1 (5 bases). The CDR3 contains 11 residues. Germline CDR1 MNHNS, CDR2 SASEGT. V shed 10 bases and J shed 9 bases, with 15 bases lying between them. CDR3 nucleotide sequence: TGTGCCATCTCCCAAGGGGCAAGCTACACCTTC. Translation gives CAISQGASYTF.

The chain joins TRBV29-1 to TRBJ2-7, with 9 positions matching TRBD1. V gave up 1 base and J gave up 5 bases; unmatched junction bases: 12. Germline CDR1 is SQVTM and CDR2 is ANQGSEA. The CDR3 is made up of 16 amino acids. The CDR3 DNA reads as TGCAGCGTTGAAGCCACGCCCGGACAGGGGAGGAACGAGCAGTACTTC. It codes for CSVEATPGQGRNEQYF.

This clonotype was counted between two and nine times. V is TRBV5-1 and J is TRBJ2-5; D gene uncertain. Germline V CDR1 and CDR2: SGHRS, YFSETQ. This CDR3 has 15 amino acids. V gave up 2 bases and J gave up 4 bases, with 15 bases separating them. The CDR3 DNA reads TGCGCCAGCAGCTTCGGCATAGGGTGGGCAGAGACCCAGTACTTC. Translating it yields CASSFGIGWAETQYF.

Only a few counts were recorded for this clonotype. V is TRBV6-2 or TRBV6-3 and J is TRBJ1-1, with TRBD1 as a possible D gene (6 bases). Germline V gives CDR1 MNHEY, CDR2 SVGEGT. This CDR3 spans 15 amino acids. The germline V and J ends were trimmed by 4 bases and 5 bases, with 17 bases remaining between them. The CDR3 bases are TGTGCCAGCAGTTGGGACACCACTTTGGAGACTGAAGCTTTCTTT. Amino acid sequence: CASSWDTTLETEAFF.

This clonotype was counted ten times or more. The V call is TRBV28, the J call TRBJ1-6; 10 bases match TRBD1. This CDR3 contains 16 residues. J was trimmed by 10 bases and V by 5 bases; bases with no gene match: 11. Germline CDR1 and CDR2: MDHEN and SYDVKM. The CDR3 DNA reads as TGTGCCAGCAGTCCGCCTCCGGGACAGGGGTCATCACCCCTCCACTTT. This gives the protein CASSPPPGQGSSPLHF.

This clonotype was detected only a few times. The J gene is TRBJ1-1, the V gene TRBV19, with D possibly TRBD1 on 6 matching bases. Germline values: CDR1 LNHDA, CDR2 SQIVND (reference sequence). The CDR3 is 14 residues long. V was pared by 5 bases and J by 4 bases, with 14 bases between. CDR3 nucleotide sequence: TGTGCCAGTAGTGTCACAGGGAGACGCACTGAAGCTTTCTTT. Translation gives CASSVTGRRTEAFF.

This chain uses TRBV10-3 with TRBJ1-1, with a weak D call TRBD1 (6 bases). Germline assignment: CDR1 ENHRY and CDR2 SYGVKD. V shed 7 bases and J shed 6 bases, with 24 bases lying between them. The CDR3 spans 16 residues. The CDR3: CAIKAAIEQGNAEAFF. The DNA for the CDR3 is TGTGCCATCAAGGCAGCGATTGAACAGGGAAACGCTGAAGCTTTCTTT.

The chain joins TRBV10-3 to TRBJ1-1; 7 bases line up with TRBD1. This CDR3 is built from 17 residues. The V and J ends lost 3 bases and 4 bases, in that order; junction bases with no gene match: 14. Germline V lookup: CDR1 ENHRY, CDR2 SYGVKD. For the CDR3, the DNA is TGTGCCATCAGTGACCCTCCGGGCCGGGCAGGGGGCACTGAAGCTTTCTTT. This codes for CAISDPPGRAGGTEAFF.

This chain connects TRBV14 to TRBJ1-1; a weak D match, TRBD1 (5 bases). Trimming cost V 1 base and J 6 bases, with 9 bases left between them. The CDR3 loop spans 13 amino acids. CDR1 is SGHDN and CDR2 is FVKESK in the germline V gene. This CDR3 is CASSQVAGAEAFF. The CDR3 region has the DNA TGTGCCAGCAGCCAAGTCGCGGGGGCTGAAGCTTTCTTT.